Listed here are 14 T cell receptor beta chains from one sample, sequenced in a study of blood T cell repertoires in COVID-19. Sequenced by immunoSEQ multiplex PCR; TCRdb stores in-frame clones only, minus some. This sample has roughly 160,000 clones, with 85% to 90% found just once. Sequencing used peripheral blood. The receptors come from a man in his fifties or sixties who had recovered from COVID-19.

The CDR3 loop reads CASRGLFITDTQYF. Written as DNA, the CDR3 is TGTGCCAGCAGGGGACTTTTCATCACAGATACGCAGTATTTT. This sequence joins TRBV27 and TRBJ2-3; D is perhaps TRBD2 (6 bases). This CDR3 is 14 amino acids long. V was trimmed by 6 bases and J by 2 bases, leaving 12 bases between them. In germline, CDR1 is MNHEY, CDR2 SMNVEV (reference sequence).

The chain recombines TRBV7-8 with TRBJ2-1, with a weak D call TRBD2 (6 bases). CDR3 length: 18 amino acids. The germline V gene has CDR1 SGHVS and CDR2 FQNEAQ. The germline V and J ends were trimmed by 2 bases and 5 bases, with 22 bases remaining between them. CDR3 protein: CASSLSPTQRAVDNEQFF. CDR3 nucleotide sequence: TGTGCCAGCAGCTTATCTCCGACACAGCGGGCTGTGGACAATGAGCAGTTCTTC.

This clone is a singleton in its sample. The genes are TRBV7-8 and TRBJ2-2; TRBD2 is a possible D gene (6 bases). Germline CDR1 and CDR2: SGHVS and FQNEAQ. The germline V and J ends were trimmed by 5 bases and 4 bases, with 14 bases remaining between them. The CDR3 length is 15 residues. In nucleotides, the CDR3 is TGTGCCAGCAGCCTTGCACGGGGGTCCACCGGGGAGCTGTTTTTT. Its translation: CASSLARGSTGELFF. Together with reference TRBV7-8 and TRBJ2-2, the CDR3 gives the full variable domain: GAGVSQSPRYKVAKRGQDVALRCDPISGHVSLFWYQQALGQGPEFLTYFQNEAQLDKSGLPSDRFFAERPEGSVSTLKIQRTQQEDSAVYLCASSLARGSTGELFFGEGSRLTVL.

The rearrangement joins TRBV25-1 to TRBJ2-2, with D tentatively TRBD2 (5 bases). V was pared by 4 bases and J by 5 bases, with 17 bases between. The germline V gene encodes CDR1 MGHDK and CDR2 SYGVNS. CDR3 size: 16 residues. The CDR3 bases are TGTGCCAGCAGTGGGTTGGCCCCCGGGGTTACCGGGGAGCTGTTTTTT. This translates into CASSGLAPGVTGELFF.

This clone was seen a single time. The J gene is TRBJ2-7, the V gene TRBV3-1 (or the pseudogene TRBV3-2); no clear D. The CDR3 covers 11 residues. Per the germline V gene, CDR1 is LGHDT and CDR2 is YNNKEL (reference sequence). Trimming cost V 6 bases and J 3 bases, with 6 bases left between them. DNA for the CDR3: TGTGCCAGCAGTAAGCTCTACGAGCAGTACTTC. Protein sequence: CASSKLYEQYF.

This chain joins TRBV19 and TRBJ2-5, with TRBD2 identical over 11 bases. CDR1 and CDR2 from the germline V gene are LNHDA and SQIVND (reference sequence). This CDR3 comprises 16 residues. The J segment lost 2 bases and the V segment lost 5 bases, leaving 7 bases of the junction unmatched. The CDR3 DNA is TGTGCCAGTAGTCAGGCCGGGACTAGCGGACAAGAGACCCAGTACTTC. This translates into CASSQAGTSGQETQYF.

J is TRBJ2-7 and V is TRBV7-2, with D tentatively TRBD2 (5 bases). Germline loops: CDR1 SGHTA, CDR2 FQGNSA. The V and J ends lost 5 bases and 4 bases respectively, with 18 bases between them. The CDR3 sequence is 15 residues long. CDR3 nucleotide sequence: TGTGCCAGCAGCCCCACTAGGAATGCCCTATACGAGCAGTACTTC. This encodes CASSPTRNALYEQYF.

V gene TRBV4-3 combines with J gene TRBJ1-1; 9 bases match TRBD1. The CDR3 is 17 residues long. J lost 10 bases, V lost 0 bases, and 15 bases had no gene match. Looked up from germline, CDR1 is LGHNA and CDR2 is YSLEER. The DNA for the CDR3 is TGCGCCAGCAGCCAAGAGGTATTCGGGACAGGGCAATTTTTAGCTTTCTTT. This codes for CASSQEVFGTGQFLAFF.

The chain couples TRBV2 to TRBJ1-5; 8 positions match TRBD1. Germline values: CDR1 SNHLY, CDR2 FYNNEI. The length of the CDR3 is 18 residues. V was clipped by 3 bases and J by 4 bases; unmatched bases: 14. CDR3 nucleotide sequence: TGTGCCAGCAGTGAGGCGACAGGGGTATCTTCGCTTAATCAGCCCCAGCATTTT. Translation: CASSEATGVSSLNQPQHF.

The CDR3 coding sequence is TGCGCCAGCAGCTTGGCCCGCCAGTCTAGAGATGAAAAACTGTTTTTT. Its protein is CASSLARQSRDEKLFF. This chain links TRBV5-1 with TRBJ1-4; D is undetermined. V dropped 0 bases and J dropped 6 bases, with 15 bases sitting between them. CDR3 length: 16 residues. Germline loops: CDR1 SGHRS, CDR2 YFSETQ.

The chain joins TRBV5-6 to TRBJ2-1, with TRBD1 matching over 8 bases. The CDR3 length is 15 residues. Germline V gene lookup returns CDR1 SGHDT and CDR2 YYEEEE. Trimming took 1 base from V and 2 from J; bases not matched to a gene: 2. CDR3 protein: CASSLSRGPYNEQFF. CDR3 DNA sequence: TGTGCCAGCAGCTTGAGCAGGGGGCCCTACAATGAGCAGTTCTTC.

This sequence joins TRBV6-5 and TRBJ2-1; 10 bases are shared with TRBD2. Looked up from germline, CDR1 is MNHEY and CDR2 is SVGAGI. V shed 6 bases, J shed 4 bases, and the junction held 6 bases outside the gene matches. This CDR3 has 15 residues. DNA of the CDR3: TGTGCCAGCAGATCTAGCGGGGGTAATTACAATGAGCAGTTCTTC. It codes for CASRSSGGNYNEQFF.

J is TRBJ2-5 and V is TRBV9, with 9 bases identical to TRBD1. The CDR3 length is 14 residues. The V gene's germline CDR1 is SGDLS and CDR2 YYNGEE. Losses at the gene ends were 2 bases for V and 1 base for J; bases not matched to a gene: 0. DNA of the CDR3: TGTGCCAGCAGCGTGGGACAGGGCCAAGAGACCCAGTACTTC. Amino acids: CASSVGQGQETQYF.

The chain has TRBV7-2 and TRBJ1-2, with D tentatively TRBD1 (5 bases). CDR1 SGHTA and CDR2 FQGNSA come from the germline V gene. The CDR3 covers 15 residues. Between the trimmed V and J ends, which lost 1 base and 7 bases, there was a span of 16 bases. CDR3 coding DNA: TGTGCCAGCAGCTTAGGTCGAGCGGGGGGAGCTGGCTACACCTTC. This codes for CASSLGRAGGAGYTF.